This TCR beta chain was obtained from a study of shared clonotypes between healthy human individuals. CDR3 length: 14 residues. The germline CDR1 and CDR2 sequences are SGHRS and YFSETQ. V was trimmed by 4 bases and J by 3 bases, leaving 11 bases between them. Study-wide points: The small donor group covered limited genetic and exposure diversity.

Profiling relied on immunoSEQ multiplex PCR, and the TCRdb table lists in-frame clones only, not all of them. The table has 1 million to 1.3 million clones, 75% to 85% seen once; the top ten hold roughly 0.62%. This clone was seen a handful of times. Its antigen is undetermined. Healthy and HIV-negative, the adult donors had no recent acute infections or vaccinations. This receptor was identified in a man between 18 and 35 years old in good health. Some clones in this sample may be carry-over from other donors' samples. This sequence joins TRBV5-1 and TRBJ1-3; no firm D call. Sequencing input: memory CD4+ T cells from PBMCs. Specified subset: CD45RA-negative fraction. The CDR3 reads CASSVALGGNTIYF. Written as DNA, the CDR3 is TGCGCCAGCAGCGTAGCCCTTGGTGGAAACACCATATATTTT.